The 31 T cell receptor beta chains given below trace back to one sample, sequenced in a study of a mutant IDH1 vaccine in newly diagnosed glioma (dated by TCRdb to the early 2020s). The library relied on the immunoSEQ multiplex PCR assay. Held by TCRdb, this immuneACCESS table contains in-frame sequences only and omits some clones. Under half of the omission traces to an unresolved V gene where checked; the cause of the rest is unknown. The sample records roughly 32,000 clones, about four fifths of which are singletons. The leading ten clones occupy roughly 3.2% of the sample. These receptors have no identified antigens. This specimen's time point label, per the study, means: week 35, safety follow-up. Every vaccine dose consisted of 300 ug of a 20-mer mutant IDH1 peptide in Montanide, administered subcutaneously together with topical imiquimod. Sequencing used PBMCs, obtained from a glioma patient whose treatment included an IDH1 peptide vaccine. The source is a man aged 40-55 years with glioma. Some clones in this sample may be carry-over from other donors' samples.

The rearrangement links TRBV10-3 to TRBJ1-1; a weak D match, TRBD1 (6 bases). The germline gives CDR1 ENHRY, CDR2 SYGVKD. Trimming shortened V by 6 bases and J by 8 bases, and 13 bases separated the two germline ends. This CDR3 is 12 amino acids long. The CDR3 here is CAIRGGTNEAFF. The CDR3, as DNA: TGTGCCATCAGGGGGGGGACAAACGAAGCTTTCTTT.

V usage is TRBV7-6 and J usage is TRBJ1-6, with no clear D. The CDR3 runs to 13 residues. Germline V gene lookup returns CDR1 SGHVS and CDR2 FNYEAQ. V dropped 1 base and J dropped 10 bases, with 8 bases sitting between them. The CDR3 nucleotides are TGTGCCAGCAGCTTAGAGAGAGAGTCACCCCTCCACTTT. Encoded protein: CASSLERESPLHF.

The rearrangement joins TRBV5-6 to TRBJ2-7; either TRBD1 or TRBD2 may supply D (5 bases each). Germline V gene sequence: CDR1 SGHDT, CDR2 YYEEEE. The CDR3 extends over 14 amino acids. Trimming left V 2 bases short and J 3 bases short, with 12 bases between. CDR3 sequence: CASSLYGTDYEQYF. The CDR3 nucleotides read TGTGCCAGCAGCTTATACGGGACGGACTACGAGCAGTACTTC.

CDR3 DNA: TGTGCCAGCAGGAGGAGGGGGCGCGAGGACACTGAAGCTTTCTTT. Translating it yields CASRRRGREDTEAFF. J is TRBJ1-1 and V is TRBV6-6; 7 bases map to TRBD1. J gave up 3 bases and V 6 bases, and 10 bases lay outside the gene matches. The CDR3 extends over 15 amino acids. The germline gives CDR1 MNHNY, CDR2 SVGAGI (reference sequence).

This clone was found once. The chain links TRBV6-5 to TRBJ1-2; no firm D call. The CDR3 is 14 amino acids. Germline assignment: CDR1 MNHEY and CDR2 SVGAGI. Trimming removed 0 bases from V and 8 bases from J, with 13 bases in between. The CDR3 sequence: CASSYSHSSRGYTF. The CDR3 bases are TGTGCCAGCAGTTACTCCCACAGCTCGCGGGGCTACACCTTC.

The gene calls are TRBV15 and TRBJ2-5, with TRBD1 matching 7 bases. This CDR3 contains 14 residues. CDR1 is LNHNV and CDR2 is YYDKDF in the germline V gene (reference sequence). With 3 bases clipped from V and 1 base from J, the junction kept 2 bases outside the gene matches. CDR3 amino acids: CATSRGTVQETQYF. The CDR3, as DNA: TGTGCCACCAGCAGGGGGACAGTCCAAGAGACCCAGTACTTC.

V gene TRBV4-1 combines with J gene TRBJ2-1, with 8 bases lining up with TRBD1. The CDR3 loop spans 14 amino acids. The V and J ends lost 1 base and 6 bases, in that order; junction bases with no gene match: 2. From germline, CDR1 is MGHRA and CDR2 YSYEKL. This chain's CDR3 is CASSQGRGRNEQFF. CDR3 bases: TGCGCCAGCAGCCAAGGCAGGGGGCGCAATGAGCAGTTCTTC.

The genes are TRBV4-1 and TRBJ1-1, with D unresolved. The CDR3 consists of 14 residues. The ends were cut back, 1 base at V and 2 bases at J, with 8 bases in the middle. Germline CDR1 MGHRA, CDR2 YSYEKL. The CDR3 loop reads CASSQGLTNTEAFF. The DNA of the CDR3 is TGCGCCAGCAGCCAAGGGCTCACAAACACTGAAGCTTTCTTT.

The V call is TRBV30, the J call TRBJ1-2, with 10 bases that match TRBD1. This CDR3 contains 14 residues. The germline V gene has CDR1 GTSNPN and CDR2 SVGIG (reference sequence). V was pared by 2 bases and J by 7 bases, with 7 bases of the junction left unmatched. CDR3 in amino acids: CAWSRRQGASGYTF. DNA of the CDR3: TGTGCCTGGAGTCGACGACAGGGGGCAAGTGGCTACACCTTC.

The rearrangement uses TRBV30 and TRBJ1-2; perhaps TRBD1 as D (5 bases). CDR1 and CDR2 from the germline V gene are GTSNPN and SVGIG (reference sequence). The CDR3 sequence is 13 residues long. V gave up 4 bases and J gave up 3 bases, with 12 bases separating them. This CDR3 reads CAWTFRVDYGYTF. The DNA of the CDR3 is TGTGCCTGGACTTTCAGGGTGGACTATGGCTACACCTTC.

The rearrangement uses TRBV10-3 and TRBJ1-2; D is unresolved. The V end was cut by 7 bases, the J end by 4 bases, with 16 bases between. The CDR3 totals 14 residues. Germline lookup yields CDR1 ENHRY and CDR2 SYGVKD. CDR3: CAITRAEGGYGYTF. DNA for the CDR3: TGTGCCATCACCCGGGCCGAGGGTGGCTATGGCTACACCTTC.

The chain couples TRBV7-6 to TRBJ1-1, with D uncertain. The germline gives CDR1 SGHVS, CDR2 FNYEAQ. Trimming stripped 5 bases from V and 3 bases from J, with 16 bases between. The CDR3 extends over 15 amino acids. The CDR3 reads CASSQPRAEDTEAFF. Written as DNA, the CDR3 is TGTGCCAGCAGCCAACCGAGAGCCGAGGACACTGAAGCTTTCTTT.

V usage is TRBV10-3 and J usage is TRBJ1-4; tentative D call: TRBD1 (5 bases). This CDR3 contains 14 residues. The germline V and J ends were trimmed by 4 bases and 3 bases, with 9 bases remaining between them. Germline CDR1 and CDR2: ENHRY and SYGVKD. CDR3 residues: CAISVQGPNEKLFF. CDR3 DNA: TGTGCCATCAGTGTTCAGGGACCTAATGAAAAACTGTTTTTT.

J is TRBJ1-3 and V is TRBV30; maybe TRBD1 (5 bases). With 0 bases removed from V and 3 bases from J, the gap between germline ends came to 12 bases. Germline V gives CDR1 GTSNPN, CDR2 SVGIG (reference sequence). The CDR3 loop spans 15 amino acids. The CDR3 coding sequence is TGTGCCTGGAGTGTGGCTGCGGGGGGTGGAAACACCATATATTTT. Translating gives CAWSVAAGGGNTIYF.

The V call is TRBV5-6, the J call TRBJ1-2, with D unclear. V was cut by 0 bases and J by 7 bases, with 7 bases left in between. Germline CDR1 is SGHDT and CDR2 is YYEEEE. This CDR3 spans 12 amino acids. CDR3 DNA sequence: TGTGCCAGCAGCTTGGTCCGATCTGGCTACACCTTC. This translates into CASSLVRSGYTF.

The CDR3 protein is CASSPRPILGSNQPQHF. The CDR3 nucleotides read TGCGCCAGCAGCCCACGGCCCATCCTGGGTAGCAATCAGCCCCAGCATTTT. The V gene is TRBV5-1, the J gene TRBJ1-5, with D uncertain. The CDR3 covers 17 residues. CDR1 and CDR2 (germline): SGHRS, YFSETQ. V was cut by 4 bases and J by 0 bases, with 17 bases left in between.

This clone was seen more than once but under ten times. V and J are TRBV11-3 and TRBJ2-7, with a weak D call TRBD1 (6 bases). The CDR3 runs 14 residues. V dropped 5 bases and J dropped 4 bases, with 15 bases sitting between them. Per the germline V gene, CDR1 is SGHNT and CDR2 is YENEEA. The CDR3: CASSPRGNRYEQYF. The CDR3, as DNA: TGTGCCAGCAGCCCTAGGGGGAATAGATACGAGCAGTACTTC. The entire variable domain, with the rest obtained from reference TRBV11-3 and TRBJ2-7, is as follows: EAGVVQSPRYKIIEKKQPVAFWCNPISGHNTLYWYLQNLGQGPELLIRYENEEAVDDSQLPKDRFSAERLKGVDSTLKIQPAELGDSAVYLCASSPRGNRYEQYFGPGTRLTVT.

The CDR3 DNA reads TGTGCCAGCAGCCTCGGACGGTCGGGGGGTGCTTTCTTT. Its translation: CASSLGRSGGAFF. V usage is TRBV5-6 and J usage is TRBJ1-1, with D perhaps TRBD1 (5 bases). The germline gives CDR1 SGHDT, CDR2 YYEEEE. This CDR3 region has 13 residues. Trimming took 4 bases from V and 11 from J, leaving 18 bases between them.

By share of the sample, this clone is medium-sized (0.01 to 0.1%). This rearrangement joins TRBV4-2 to TRBJ1-1; unclear D gene. This CDR3 is built from 14 residues. Trimming took 4 bases from V and 4 from J, leaving 13 bases between them. Germline CDR1 LGHNA, CDR2 YNFKEQ. Written as DNA, the CDR3 is TGTGCCAGCAGCCCCTCCATTCATGGCACTGAAGCTTTCTTT. Translating gives CASSPSIHGTEAFF.

This chain uses TRBV4-2 with TRBJ2-2; 9 positions match TRBD2. V gave up 1 base and J gave up 3 bases; unmatched junction bases: 3. The germline V gene encodes CDR1 LGHNA and CDR2 YNFKEQ. CDR3 length: 16 amino acids. CDR3 residues: CASSQAWTSDTGELFF. The CDR3 DNA sequence: TGTGCCAGCAGCCAAGCCTGGACTAGCGACACCGGGGAGCTGTTTTTT.

The chain employs TRBV4-1 and TRBJ2-7, with D uncertain. The CDR3 extends over 15 amino acids. Trimming pared 4 bases from V and 2 bases from J, leaving 15 bases between. The V gene's germline CDR1 is MGHRA and CDR2 YSYEKL. CDR3 bases: TGCGCCAGCAGCCTAGGACCTGGGGTTACCTACGAGCAGTACTTC. The encoded protein is CASSLGPGVTYEQYF.

This chain uses TRBV7-6 with TRBJ2-1; 10 bases align to TRBD2. The ends lost 5 bases at V and 4 bases at J; junction bases unmatched: 8. This CDR3 region has 16 residues. Germline CDR1 is SGHVS and CDR2 is FNYEAQ. The CDR3 sequence: CASSHPSGGVYNEQFF. The CDR3 DNA reads TGTGCCAGCAGCCATCCCAGCGGGGGGGTATACAATGAGCAGTTCTTC.

The gene calls are TRBV5-1 and TRBJ1-1; D remains ambiguous. The germline gives CDR1 SGHRS, CDR2 YFSETQ. This CDR3 has 13 amino acids. The V gene lost 8 bases and the J gene lost 0 bases, with 11 bases spanning the gap. The CDR3 reads CASKWSMNTEAFF. CDR3 DNA sequence: TGCGCCAGTAAATGGAGTATGAACACTGAAGCTTTCTTT.

The V call is TRBV5-1, the J call TRBJ1-1; D possibly corresponds to TRBD1 (5 bases). Looked up from germline, CDR1 is SGHRS and CDR2 is YFSETQ. The CDR3 totals 17 residues. The V end lost 4 bases, the J end lost 3 bases, and 22 bases lay between the germline ends. In DNA form, the CDR3 reads TGCGCCAGCAGCACCGCCGGGACGGTAATGAGGGACACTGAAGCTTTCTTT. This sequence encodes CASSTAGTVMRDTEAFF.

The chain employs TRBV9 and TRBJ1-4; D is unresolved. Trimming stripped 4 bases from V and 2 bases from J, with 12 bases between. Germline CDR1 is SGDLS and CDR2 is YYNGEE. The CDR3 is 15 amino acids. CDR3 coding DNA: TGTGCCAGCAGCAAAGGCCAGCGCACTAATGAAAAACTGTTTTTT. Its translation is CASSKGQRTNEKLFF.

This chain links TRBV4-2 with TRBJ1-6; D perhaps matches TRBD1 (6 bases). V was trimmed by 0 bases and J by 7 bases, leaving 10 bases between them. The V gene's germline CDR1 is LGHNA and CDR2 YNFKEQ. The CDR3 length is 15 residues. The CDR3 reads CASSQDIGGNSPLHF. DNA for the CDR3: TGTGCCAGCAGCCAAGATATAGGGGGAAATTCACCCCTCCACTTT.

The chain employs TRBV15 and TRBJ1-2; D uncertain. The germline CDR1 and CDR2 sequences are LNHNV and YYDKDF (reference sequence). This CDR3 has 12 residues. Trimming left V 1 base short and J 5 bases short, with 5 bases between. The CDR3 sequence is CATSRGGYGYTF. In nucleotides, the CDR3 is TGTGCCACCAGCAGAGGGGGTTATGGCTACACCTTC. The whole variable domain, filled in from reference TRBV15 and TRBJ1-2, reads DAMVIQNPRYQVTQFGKPVTLSCSQTLNHNVMYWYQQKSSQAPKLLFHYYDKDFNNEADTPDNFQSRRPNTSFCFLDIRSPGLGDTAMYLCATSRGGYGYTFGSGTRLTVV.

The V call is TRBV9, the J call TRBJ1-2; a possible D gene is TRBD1 (5 bases). There are 12 residues in the CDR3. Germline values: CDR1 SGDLS, CDR2 YYNGEE. V shed 0 bases and J shed 6 bases, with 6 bases lying between them. The CDR3: CASSVGGNGYTF. The CDR3, as DNA: TGTGCCAGCAGCGTAGGGGGGAATGGCTACACCTTC. The full variable domain, in which reference TRBV9 and TRBJ1-2 provide the parts outside the CDR3, is DSGVTQTPKHLITATGQRVTLRCSPRSGDLSVYWYQQSLDQGLQFLIQYYNGEERAKGNILERFSAQQFPDLHSELNLSSLELGDSALYFCASSVGGNGYTFGSGTRLTVV.

The V gene is TRBV5-1, the J gene TRBJ1-1; D might be TRBD1 (6 bases). Germline CDR1 SGHRS, CDR2 YFSETQ. The CDR3 totals 14 residues. Trimming cost V 4 bases and J 5 bases, with 15 bases left between them. For the CDR3, the DNA is TGCGCCAGCAGCCCGGCCCAAGGGGGGACTGAAGCTTTCTTT. Translated: CASSPAQGGTEAFF.

The chain is built from TRBV4-1 and TRBJ2-7; maybe TRBD1 (6 bases). CDR1 and CDR2 (germline): MGHRA, YSYEKL. The CDR3 has 14 amino acids. V dropped 4 bases and J dropped 0 bases, with 10 bases sitting between them. CDR3 protein: CASSPRDISYEQYF. The CDR3, as DNA: TGCGCCAGCAGCCCGAGGGACATCTCCTACGAGCAGTACTTC.

The V and J genes are TRBV7-9 and TRBJ1-1; maybe TRBD1 (6 bases). Per the germline V gene, CDR1 is SEHNR and CDR2 is FQNEAQ (reference sequence). The CDR3 loop spans 15 amino acids. Trimming left V 4 bases short and J 5 bases short, with 17 bases between. CDR3 region: CASSSEPQGGTEAFF. CDR3 sequence (DNA): TGTGCCAGCAGCTCCGAACCACAGGGAGGTACTGAAGCTTTCTTT. The complete variable domain, with remaining parts taken from reference TRBV7-9 and TRBJ1-1, reads DTGVSQNPRHKITKRGQNVTFRCDPISEHNRLYWYRQTLGQGPEFLTYFQNEAQLEKSRLLSDRFSAERPKGSFSTLEIQRTEQGDSAMYLCASSSEPQGGTEAFFGQGTRLTVV.